A selection of T cell receptor beta chains follows, all from one sample in a study of blood T cells in healthy people across ages. TCRdb processed the 5' RACE reads anew with MiXCR; each CDR3 protein has one entry. The sample carries about 800,000 distinct CDR3 sequences, approximately 25% recorded once. Another study also made use of these data, one on T cells of mothers and their children.

Sequences were obtained from blood. Receptors originate from a boy between 10 and 17 years old in good health. Both conserved end residues are part of each CDR3. Fields, in order: D gene, clone size, V gene, J gene, CDR3 protein, CDR3 DNA. The D gene is left open where the match is weak. Size is omitted from some rows. Given values are once, few, many or a class for expanded clones.

>NA|few|TRBV7-2|TRBJ2-6
CASSPGHAIKWANVLTF
TGTGCCAGCAGTCCGGGACACGCAATAAAATGGGCCAACGTCCTGACTTTC
>NA|few|TRBV9|TRBJ1-4
CASSVAAGPGEKLFF
TGTGCCAGCAGCGTAGCGGCAGGGCCTGGTGAAAAACTGTTTTTT
>TRBD1|NA|TRBV20-1|TRBJ2-5
CSLYSGGASEEQYF
TGCAGCCTTTATTCAGGGGGCGCGTCTGAAGAGCAGTACTTC
>NA|NA|TRBV21-1|TRBJ2-7
CASSKTNPRCGPYEQYF
TGTGCCAGCAGCAAAACCAACCCGCGCTGCGGTCCCTACGAGCAGTACTTC
>TRBD2|NA|TRBV5-1|TRBJ2-3
CASSHTSGFTDTQYF
TGCGCCAGCAGTCACACTAGCGGCTTCACAGATACGCAGTATTTT
>NA|many|TRBV12-3/TRBV12-4|TRBJ2-7
CASSLSGEQYF
TGCGCCAGCAGCTTGTCGGGCGAGCAGTACTTC
>TRBD2|NA|TRBV9|TRBJ2-5
CASSKTSGWRETQYF
TGTGCCAGCAGCAAGACTAGCGGGTGGAGGGAGACCCAGTACTTC
>NA|NA|TRBV29-1|TRBJ2-5
CSVDREGRTQYF
TGCAGCGTTGACCGGGAAGGGAGGACCCAGTACTTC
>NA|few|TRBV2|TRBJ2-2
CASRAFANTGELFF
TGTGCCAGCAGGGCTTTCGCGAACACCGGGGAGCTGTTTTTT
>NA|NA|TRBV10-2|TRBJ2-1
CASSEPRVAYNEQFF
TGCGCCAGCAGTGAGCCGCGGGTGGCCTACAATGAGCAGTTCTTC
>NA|few|TRBV7-2|TRBJ1-3
CASSPRQGLGNTIYF
TGTGCCAGCAGCCCCCGGCAGGGCCTGGGAAACACCATATATTTT
>NA|NA|TRBV7-2|TRBJ2-5
CASSPILAPQGVETQYF
TGTGCCAGCAGCCCAATACTAGCGCCCCAGGGGGTGGAGACCCAGTACTTC
>NA|few|TRBV5-1|TRBJ2-5
CASSYGRVQETQYF
TGCGCCAGCAGCTACGGACGGGTCCAAGAGACCCAGTACTTC
>TRBD2|few|TRBV5-1|TRBJ2-5
CASSLPLAGKGIGETQYF
TGCGCCAGCAGCCTACCTCTAGCGGGTAAAGGGATTGGAGAGACCCAGTACTTC
>TRBD2|few|TRBV5-1|TRBJ2-1
CASSRSGGSYNEQFF
TGCGCCAGCAGCCGAAGCGGGGGGTCCTACAATGAGCAGTTCTTC
>NA|few|TRBV7-2|TRBJ1-5
CASSLDRYQPQHF
TGTGCCAGCAGCTTAGATCGGTATCAGCCCCAGCATTTT
>TRBD1|NA|TRBV19|TRBJ1-6
CATGQGNSPLHF
TGTGCCACGGGACAGGGGAATTCACCCCTCCACTTT
>NA|many|TRBV9|TRBJ2-5
CASSVVPGKGETQYF
TGTGCCAGCAGCGTAGTTCCAGGAAAGGGGGAGACCCAGTACTTC
>TRBD2|few|TRBV18|TRBJ2-1
CASSPLGEGPRNEQFF
TGTGCCAGCTCACCATTGGGGGAGGGCCCTCGGAATGAGCAGTTCTTC
>NA|many|TRBV5-1|TRBJ2-5
CASSLGQYQETQYF
TGTGCCAGCAGTTTAGGGCAGTACCAAGAGACCCAGTACTTC
>NA|NA|TRBV27|TRBJ2-1
CASRGLSSYNEQFF
TGTGCCAGCAGGGGCCTCAGCTCCTACAATGAGCAGTTCTTC
>NA|few|TRBV24-1|TRBJ2-1
CATSDSALGGPGLDNEQFF
TGTGCCACCAGTGATTCCGCACTGGGGGGCCCAGGGTTAGACAATGAGCAGTTCTTC
>NA|NA|TRBV7-9|TRBJ2-5
CASSFGLDNQETQYF
TGTGCCAGCAGCTTCGGACTGGATAACCAAGAGACCCAGTACTTC
>NA|NA|TRBV29-1|TRBJ2-7
CSALGTYEQYF
TGCAGCGCCCTGGGGACCTACGAGCAGTACTTC
>NA|NA|TRBV29-1|TRBJ2-7
CSVLGGPGTYEQYF
TGCAGCGTCCTCGGCGGGCCAGGGACCTACGAGCAGTACTTC
>TRBD1|NA|TRBV9|TRBJ1-1
CASTEGAGDTEAFF
TGTGCCAGCACCGAGGGGGCGGGGGACACTGAAGCTTTCTTT
>NA|NA|TRBV28|TRBJ2-5
CASSLGENQETQYF
TGTGCCAGCAGTTTAGGGGAGAACCAAGAGACCCAGTACTTC
>TRBD1|few|TRBV5-1|TRBJ1-2
CASSNGTGRTYGYTF
TGCGCCAGCAGCAACGGGACAGGCAGGACCTATGGCTACACCTTC
>TRBD1|NA|TRBV19|TRBJ2-1
CASSVAAGQGYNEQFF
TGTGCCAGTAGTGTGGCGGCGGGACAGGGGTACAATGAGCAGTTCTTC
>TRBD1|NA|TRBV6-6|TRBJ2-2
CASSPGDRLNTGELFF
TGTGCCAGCAGCCCCGGGGACAGGCTAAACACCGGGGAGCTGTTTTTT
>NA|NA|TRBV12-3/TRBV12-4|TRBJ2-7
CASSLSLATYEQYF
TGTGCCAGCAGTTTAAGTCTCGCTACCTACGAGCAGTACTTC
>NA|few|TRBV7-6|TRBJ2-1
CASSPTGPGVWEQFF
TGTGCCAGCAGCCCAACTGGTCCGGGAGTTTGGGAGCAGTTCTTC
>NA|NA|TRBV3-1|TRBJ2-7
CASSANGYEQYF
TGTGCCAGCAGCGCAAACGGCTACGAGCAGTACTTC
>NA|NA|TRBV19|TRBJ1-6
CASAAGFSPLHF
TGTGCCAGCGCTGCAGGGTTCTCACCCCTCCACTTT
>TRBD1|few|TRBV29-1|TRBJ2-1
CSVPKPGQGTYNEQFF
TGCAGCGTTCCAAAGCCAGGACAGGGGACCTACAATGAGCAGTTCTTC
>NA|many|TRBV28|TRBJ2-7
CASSFMIGVEQYF
TGTGCCAGCAGTTTCATGATCGGAGTCGAGCAGTACTTC
>NA|NA|TRBV29-1|TRBJ1-2
CSVDDVGYTF
TGCAGCGTTGATGACGTCGGCTACACCTTC
>NA|NA|TRBV7-9|TRBJ2-3
CASSLGSRLTTYTQYF
TGTGCCAGCAGCTTAGGTAGTAGGCTTACTACCTATACGCAGTATTTT
>NA|NA|TRBV7-6|TRBJ1-2
CASSLTSQGSYGYTF
TGTGCCAGCAGCTTAACTAGTCAGGGGAGCTATGGCTACACCTTC
>NA|NA|TRBV28|TRBJ1-5
CASREPNQPQHF
TGTGCCAGCAGGGAACCCAATCAGCCCCAGCATTTT
>NA|few|TRBV4-2|TRBJ2-5
CASSQGGECQETQYF
TGTGCCAGCAGCCAAGGGGGGGAGTGCCAAGAGACCCAGTACTTC
>NA|NA|TRBV29-1|TRBJ2-1
CSVEGRRDGYQQFF
TGCAGCGTTGAGGGCAGACGGGATGGGTATCAGCAGTTCTTC
>TRBD2|few|TRBV4-3|TRBJ2-1
CASSQGSSGIDNEQFF
TGCGCCAGCAGCCAAGGTTCCAGCGGGATAGACAATGAGCAGTTCTTC
>NA|few|TRBV14|TRBJ2-3
CASSQGFLTRTDTQYF
TGTGCCAGCAGCCAAGGTTTTCTTACCCGCACAGATACGCAGTATTTT
>NA|few|TRBV7-2|TRBJ2-3
CASSLDPAARPQYF
TGTGCCAGCAGCTTAGATCCGGCAGCCCGTCCGCAGTATTTT
>NA|few|TRBV7-2|TRBJ1-4
CASSPGDGHEKLFF
TGTGCCAGCAGCCCCGGGGACGGCCATGAAAAACTGTTTTTT
>TRBD2|NA|TRBV4-1|TRBJ2-7
CATSRLAGAYEQYF
TGCGCCACCTCGAGACTAGCGGGGGCCTACGAGCAGTACTTC
>TRBD1|many|TRBV19|TRBJ1-1
CASYLGTGGRSTEAFF
TGTGCCAGCTACCTCGGGACAGGGGGCAGGAGCACTGAAGCTTTCTTT
>NA|NA|TRBV28|TRBJ2-7
CASSFFGVEQYF
TGTGCCAGCAGTTTTTTCGGGGTCGAGCAGTACTTC
>TRBD1|few|TRBV7-9|TRBJ2-5
CASSAAGTGGFEQYF
TGTGCCAGCAGCGCAGCCGGGACAGGGGGTTTTGAGCAGTACTTC
>TRBD1|few|TRBV4-3|TRBJ2-2
CASSQAPHRGPNTGELFF
TGCGCCAGCAGCCAAGCCCCCCACAGGGGGCCGAACACCGGGGAGCTGTTTTTT
>NA|NA|TRBV9|TRBJ2-7
CASSANSENYEQYF
TGTGCCAGCAGCGCAAATTCGGAAAACTACGAGCAGTACTTC
>NA|few|TRBV4-3|TRBJ1-4
CASSQSGSGYEKLFF
TGCGCCAGCAGCCAATCGGGGTCAGGGTATGAAAAACTGTTTTTT
>TRBD1|NA|TRBV6-5|TRBJ1-2
CASSRPGTGVYGYTF
TGTGCCAGCAGTCGCCCCGGGACAGGGGTTTACGGCTACACCTTC
>NA|NA|TRBV28|TRBJ2-4
CASSPSPGSAKNIRYF
TGTGCCAGCAGTCCATCCCCGGGTTCGGCCAAAAACATTCGGTACTTC
>NA|NA|TRBV20-1|TRBJ2-1
CSADPGPNHNEQFF
TGCAGTGCCGACCCGGGACCAAATCACAATGAGCAGTTCTTC
>TRBD2|few|TRBV30|TRBJ2-3
CAWSFLAGPDTQCF
TGTGCCTGGAGTTTTCTAGCGGGGCCAGATACGCAGTGTTTT
>TRBD2|NA|TRBV20-1|TRBJ2-3
CSAPSGGGLNTQYF
TGCAGTGCTCCTAGCGGGGGGGGCCTAAATACGCAGTATTTT